Listed below are T cell receptor beta chains from one sample, sequenced in a study of blood T cell repertoires in COVID-19. Method: immunoSEQ multiplex PCR; TCRdb's copy keeps in-frame clones and lacks some. The table lists 500,000 or so clones, about nine tenths of them singletons. Sequencing was performed on PBMCs or T cells enriched from blood (not recorded which). These receptor sequences come from a woman aged 18 to 35 who had recovered from COVID-19. CDR3s include the opening cysteine and the closing phenylalanine or tryptophan. A D gene is named only where the DNA matches it firmly. For some rows the clone size is stated as once, few or many, or as a class when expanded; others skip it.

CDR3nt | CDR3aa | j_gene | abundance | d_gene | v_gene
TGTGCCAGCAGCTTAGCGCAGCGGACAGGGGAGGGCTACACCTTC | CASSLAQRTGEGYTF | TRBJ1-2 | - | TRBD1 | TRBV7-8
TGTGCCAGCATATTAGCGGGGGGGCCTAGGGGGACCCAGTACTTC | CASILAGGPRGTQYF | TRBJ2-5 | - | TRBD2 | TRBV3-1/TRBV3-2
TGCGCCAGCAGCTTGGCCGTTTCGGCAGGCACTGGAAACACCATATATTTT | CASSLAVSAGTGNTIYF | TRBJ1-3 | once | - | TRBV5-1
TGTGCCAGCAGTTTAGCGGGCATGAACACCGGGGAGCTGTTTTTT | CASSLAGMNTGELFF | TRBJ2-2 | few | - | TRBV27
TGCGCCAGCAGCTTGATGTTGGGACAGGGAAGCGAGCAGTACTTC | CASSLMLGQGSEQYF | TRBJ2-7 | - | TRBD1 | TRBV5-1
TGTGCCAGCAGCCCCCGGGACAGGGGGCTAGCAGATACGCAGTATTTT | CASSPRDRGLADTQYF | TRBJ2-3 | - | TRBD1 | TRBV5-6
TGTGCCAGCAGCCAAGCCGTGAGCGGGGAGCTGTTTTTT | CASSQAVSGELFF | TRBJ2-2 | - | - | TRBV3-1/TRBV3-2
TGCGCCAGCAGAAGGACTGGCCCGAATGAAAAACTGTTTTTT | CASRRTGPNEKLFF | TRBJ1-4 | - | - | TRBV4-1
TGCGCCAGCAGCTTGACCGACAACCAGGGGAAAGGCTACACCTTC | CASSLTDNQGKGYTF | TRBJ1-2 | - | - | TRBV5-1
TGCGCCAGCAGGCATATGACAGGGGTGAACACTGAAGCTTTCTTT | CASRHMTGVNTEAFF | TRBJ1-1 | few | TRBD1 | TRBV4-1
TGTGCCAGCAGCCTAGCGGGGGGGCATGAGCAGTTCTTC | CASSLAGGHEQFF | TRBJ2-1 | few | TRBD2 | TRBV12-3/TRBV12-4
TGTGCCAGCAGGCTACCGGGACAGGGAGGATCCTACGAGCAGTACTTC | CASRLPGQGGSYEQYF | TRBJ2-7 | - | TRBD1 | TRBV2
TGTGCCAGCAGCCTACCCGGGACAGGGGGATGGATGAACACTGAAGCTTTCTTT | CASSLPGTGGWMNTEAFF | TRBJ1-1 | - | TRBD1 | TRBV7-9
TGCGCCAGCAGTGATCGGGCTAGGACATACAATGAGCAGTTCTTC | CASSDRARTYNEQFF | TRBJ2-1 | - | - | TRBV10-1
TGTGCCAGCAGCTCCCTACAGGGTGGGTACGACACCATATATTTT | CASSSLQGGYDTIYF | TRBJ1-3 | - | - | TRBV2
TGTGCCAGCAGTTACTCCGGTGGAAACACCATATATTTT | CASSYSGGNTIYF | TRBJ1-3 | - | - | TRBV6-6
TGTGCCAGCAGTGACCAGACAGCTTATAATTCACCCCTCCACTTT | CASSDQTAYNSPLHF | TRBJ1-6 | - | - | TRBV25-1
TGTGCCAGCAGCTTGGGCGACAGGGAAGGAGGACATGGCTACACCTTC | CASSLGDREGGHGYTF | TRBJ1-2 | - | TRBD1 | TRBV5-6
TGTGCCAGCAGCACGGTCGCGGGGCTAACCGGGGAGCTGTTTTTT | CASSTVAGLTGELFF | TRBJ2-2 | - | - | TRBV4-2
TGTGCCAGCAGTCCGCGTCCCTACGAGCAGTACTTC | CASSPRPYEQYF | TRBJ2-7 | - | - | TRBV2
TGTGCCAGCAGGGACCATGGACAGGGAACCAATTCACCCCTCCACTTT | CASRDHGQGTNSPLHF | TRBJ1-6 | - | TRBD1 | TRBV6-6
TGTGCCAGCAGCTTAGCTACCCGAGGGCGAGAAGCTTTCTTT | CASSLATRGREAFF | TRBJ1-1 | few | - | TRBV11-2
TGTGCCAGCAGTTACCTTGGGGCCAGCTCCTACAATGAGCAGTTCTTC | CASSYLGASSYNEQFF | TRBJ2-1 | few | - | TRBV25-1
TGCGCCAGCAGTGAGCGAGCTGGAGGGTCCTACGAGCAGTACTTC | CASSERAGGSYEQYF | TRBJ2-7 | few | - | TRBV5-1
TGTGCCAGCAGCTCTCCGGGGGGATACGAAAACACCATATATTTT | CASSSPGGYENTIYF | TRBJ1-3 | - | - | TRBV7-9
TGTGCCAGCAGTCCACGAACGGCAAAGGGACAGGGACCTGAAGCTTTCTTT | CASSPRTAKGQGPEAFF | TRBJ1-1 | - | TRBD1 | TRBV28
TGTGCCAGCAGGGCGGATCTAAATTCACCCCTCCACTTT | CASRADLNSPLHF | TRBJ1-6 | - | - | TRBV2
TGCAGTGCTAGTTACGGGGGAGATCAGCCCCAGCATTTT | CSASYGGDQPQHF | TRBJ1-5 | - | - | TRBV20-1
TGCAGCGTGGGACAGATAGTAAACTATGGCTACACCTTC | CSVGQIVNYGYTF | TRBJ1-2 | - | TRBD1 | TRBV29-1
TGTGCCAGCAGTGCGATTAGATATGGCTACACCTTC | CASSAIRYGYTF | TRBJ1-2 | - | - | TRBV12-3/TRBV12-4
TGTGCCAGCGGGGACACCGAGCAGTACTTC | CASGDTEQYF | TRBJ2-7 | - | - | TRBV2
TGTGCCAGCAGTGACCCCAGGACAGACAGGGTGAACACTGAAGCTTTCTTT | CASSDPRTDRVNTEAFF | TRBJ1-1 | - | TRBD1 | TRBV6-1
TGCGCCAGCAGCCAAAACGGGGTGCACCGGGACACCAATCAGCCCCAGCATTTT | CASSQNGVHRDTNQPQHF | TRBJ1-5 | - | - | TRBV4-1
TGTGCCAGCAGCTCTAGGGGCCCGACAGGCTTCTCTGGGGCCAACGTCCTGACTTTC | CASSSRGPTGFSGANVLTF | TRBJ2-6 | - | - | TRBV13
TGTGCCAGCAGTCCCCGAGGGGAGGGGGAAAAACTGTTTTTT | CASSPRGEGEKLFF | TRBJ1-4 | - | - | TRBV28
TGCGCCAGCAGCTTGCGGGGGGGGGATTCACCCCTCCACTTT | CASSLRGGDSPLHF | TRBJ1-6 | - | - | TRBV5-1
TGTGCCAGCAGCCCTCCAGGGGATCGGTTAGCTAACTATGGCTACACCTTC | CASSPPGDRLANYGYTF | TRBJ1-2 | - | - | TRBV4-2
TGTGCCAGCAGTCTTGGGACAGCCTACAATCAGCCCCAGCATTTT | CASSLGTAYNQPQHF | TRBJ1-5 | once | TRBD1 | TRBV2
TGCGCCAGCAGTTGGAGCGACGGGAATGAAAAACTGTTTTTT | CASSWSDGNEKLFF | TRBJ1-4 | - | - | TRBV5-1
TGCGCCAGCAGCCGCAGGGATTTTAGCCAAGAGACCCAGTACTTC | CASSRRDFSQETQYF | TRBJ2-5 | once | - | TRBV5-1
TGTGCCAGTAGCCCTAACAATCAGCCCCAGCATTTT | CASSPNNQPQHF | TRBJ1-5 | - | - | TRBV19
TGTGCCATCAACAGGGAAATGAACACTGAAGCTTTCTTT | CAINREMNTEAFF | TRBJ1-1 | few | - | TRBV10-3
TGTGCCAGCAGATTCAGGGTCGGCAATCAGCCCCAGCATTTT | CASRFRVGNQPQHF | TRBJ1-5 | few | - | TRBV2
TGTGCCAGCAGTTTCGGGACAGGGAGGGGGAACACTGAAGCTTTCTTT | CASSFGTGRGNTEAFF | TRBJ1-1 | - | TRBD1 | TRBV27
TGTGCCTGGACCTCCGCGGGGGCAGGCAATCAGCCCCAGCATTTT | CAWTSAGAGNQPQHF | TRBJ1-5 | - | - | TRBV30